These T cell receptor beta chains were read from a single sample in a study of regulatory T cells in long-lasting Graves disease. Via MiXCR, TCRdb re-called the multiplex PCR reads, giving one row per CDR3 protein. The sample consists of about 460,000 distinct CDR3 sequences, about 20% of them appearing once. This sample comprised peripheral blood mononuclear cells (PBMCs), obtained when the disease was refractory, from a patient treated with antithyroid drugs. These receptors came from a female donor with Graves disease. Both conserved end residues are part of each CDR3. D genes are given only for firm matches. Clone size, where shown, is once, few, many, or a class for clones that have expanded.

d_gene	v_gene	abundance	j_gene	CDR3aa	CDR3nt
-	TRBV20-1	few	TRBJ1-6	CSARDLGWAGDNSPLHF	TGCAGTGCTAGAGATCTTGGGTGGGCCGGGGATAATTCACCCCTCCACTTT
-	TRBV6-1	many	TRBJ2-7	CASNTQGHEQYF	TGTGCCAGCAACACCCAGGGTCACGAGCAGTACTTC
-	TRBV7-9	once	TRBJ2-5	CASSTRGPETQYF	TGTGCCAGCAGCACCCGGGGGCCAGAGACCCAGTACTTC
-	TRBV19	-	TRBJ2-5	CASKSTGRHETQYF	TGTGCCAGTAAAAGCACAGGGAGGCATGAGACCCAGTACTTC
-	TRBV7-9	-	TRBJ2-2	CASSLQTGSNTGELFF	TGTGCCAGCAGCCTACAGACAGGTTCGAACACCGGGGAGCTGTTTTTT
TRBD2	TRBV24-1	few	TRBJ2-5	CATSDSGLAEETQYF	TGTGCCACCAGTGATTCGGGACTAGCGGAAGAGACCCAGTACTTC
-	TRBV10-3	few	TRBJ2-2	CAIGQGNTGELFF	TGTGCCATCGGGCAGGGCAACACCGGGGAGCTGTTTTTT
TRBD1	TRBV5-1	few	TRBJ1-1	CASRKTGGADTEAFF	TGCGCCAGCCGAAAGACAGGGGGCGCAGACACTGAAGCTTTCTTT
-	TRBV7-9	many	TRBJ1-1	CASSHPGEDTEAFF	TGTGCCAGCAGCCACCCTGGCGAGGACACTGAAGCTTTCTTT
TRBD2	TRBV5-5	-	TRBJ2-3	CASSFRTSGVADTQYF	TGTGCCAGCAGCTTCAGGACTAGCGGGGTCGCAGATACGCAGTATTTT
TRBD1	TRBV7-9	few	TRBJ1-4	CASRPGTTGSNEKLFF	TGTGCCAGCAGACCGGGGACGACAGGGTCTAATGAAAAACTGTTTTTT
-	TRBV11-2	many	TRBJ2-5	CASSLGRVGETQYF	TGTGCCAGCAGCTTAGGGAGGGTTGGGGAGACCCAGTACTTC
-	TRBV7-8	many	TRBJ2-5	CASSLGEKETQYF	TGTGCCAGCAGCTTAGGGGAAAAAGAGACCCAGTACTTC
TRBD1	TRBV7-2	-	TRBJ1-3	CASSSGTGPGNTIYF	TGTGCCAGCAGCTCTGGGACAGGGCCCGGAAACACCATATATTTT
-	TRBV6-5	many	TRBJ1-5	CASSYESGVSNQPQHF	TGTGCCAGCAGTTACGAGTCAGGGGTGAGCAATCAGCCCCAGCATTTT
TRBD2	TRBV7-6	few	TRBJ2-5	CASSWVVAGTSEKETQYF	TGTGCCAGCAGCTGGGTGGTCGCCGGGACTAGCGAGAAGGAGACCCAGTACTTC
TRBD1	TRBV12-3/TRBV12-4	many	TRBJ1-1	CASSLRQGSTEAFF	TGTGCCAGCAGTTTACGACAGGGGAGCACTGAAGCTTTCTTT
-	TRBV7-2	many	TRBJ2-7	CATQLLVGVGYEQYF	TGTGCCACCCAGCTTCTCGTAGGGGTTGGGTACGAGCAGTACTTC
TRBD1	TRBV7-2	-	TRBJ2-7	CASSRGQGFDEQYF	TGTGCCAGCAGCAGGGGACAGGGGTTCGACGAGCAGTACTTC
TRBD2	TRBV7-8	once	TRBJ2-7	CASSLGMLGTNYEQYF	TGTGCCAGCAGCTTAGGGATGTTGGGGACTAACTACGAGCAGTACTTC
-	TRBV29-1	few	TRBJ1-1	CSVQKVNEAFF	TGCAGCGTACAGAAAGTCAATGAAGCTTTCTTT
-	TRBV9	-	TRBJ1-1	CASSVQSGLNTEAFF	TGTGCCAGCAGCGTTCAATCCGGACTAAACACTGAAGCTTTCTTT
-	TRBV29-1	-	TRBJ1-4	CSVEGGANEKLFF	TGCAGCGTCGAGGGGGGAGCTAATGAAAAACTGTTTTTT
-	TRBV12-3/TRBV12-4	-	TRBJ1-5	CASSPASLGSNQPQHF	TGTGCCAGCAGCCCAGCGTCCCTGGGGAGCAATCAGCCCCAGCATTTT
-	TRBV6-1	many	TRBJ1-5	CASSTTDRAGQPQHF	TGTGCCAGCAGCACAACGGACCGGGCCGGGCAGCCCCAGCATTTT
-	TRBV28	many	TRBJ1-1	CASSRRNTEAFF	TGTGCCAGCAGCCGTCGGAACACTGAAGCTTTCTTT
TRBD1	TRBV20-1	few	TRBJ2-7	CSALIKDRLGNEQYF	TGCAGTGCTCTAATAAAGGACAGGTTAGGGAACGAGCAGTACTTC
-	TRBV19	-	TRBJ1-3	CASSRIRGYVLTIYF	TGTGCCAGTAGTAGAATCAGGGGCTACGTGCTCACCATATATTTT
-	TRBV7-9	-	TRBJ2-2	CASSWMKDTGELFF	TGTGCCAGCAGCTGGATGAAGGACACCGGGGAGCTGTTTTTT
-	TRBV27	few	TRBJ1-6	CASSSTGGSPTNSPLHF	TGTGCCAGCAGCTCCACCGGCGGCAGTCCAACTAATTCACCCCTCCACTTT
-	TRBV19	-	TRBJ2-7	CASSIGTSIYEQYF	TGTGCCAGTAGTATAGGAACTAGTATCTACGAGCAGTACTTC
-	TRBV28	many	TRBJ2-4	CASTSGTTVQYF	TGTGCCAGCACATCCGGGACAACAGTTCAGTACTTC
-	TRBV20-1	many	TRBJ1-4	CSALGPNNEKLFF	TGCAGTGCTTTAGGACCGAACAATGAAAAACTGTTTTTT
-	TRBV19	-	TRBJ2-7	CASSMETFYEQYF	TGTGCCAGTAGTATGGAGACCTTCTACGAGCAGTACTTC
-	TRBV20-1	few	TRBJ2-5	CSARVVETQYF	TGCAGTGCCAGGGTAGTAGAGACCCAGTACTTC
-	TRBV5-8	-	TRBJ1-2	CASSTRLQGHGGYTF	TGTGCCAGCAGCACCCGACTCCAAGGTCATGGGGGCTACACCTTC
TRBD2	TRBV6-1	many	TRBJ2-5	CASSGLRGGETQYF	TGTGCCAGCAGTGGCCTTAGGGGAGGGGAGACCCAGTACTTC
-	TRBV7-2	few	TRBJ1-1	CASRSVGGVTEAFF	TGTGCCAGCAGAAGTGTAGGGGGGGTCACTGAAGCTTTCTTT
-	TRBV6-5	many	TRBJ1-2	CASSYEGVPTRGYTF	TGTGCCAGCAGTTACGAAGGGGTTCCCACGCGGGGCTACACCTTC
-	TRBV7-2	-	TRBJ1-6	CASSLRSSSYNSPLHF	TGTGCCAGCAGCTTACGCAGTAGCTCCTATAATTCACCCCTCCACTTT
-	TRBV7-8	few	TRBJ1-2	CASSLTPGSVGYTF	TGTGCCAGCAGCTTAACCCCGGGGTCAGTTGGCTACACCTTC
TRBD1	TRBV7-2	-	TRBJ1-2	CASSFPGQVGFGYGYTF	TGTGCCAGCAGCTTCCCGGGACAGGTGGGATTCGGGTATGGCTACACCTTC